What follows are 2 T cell receptor beta chains derived from one specimen sequenced in a study of T cell responses to AZD1222 COVID-19 vaccine. The assay was immunoSEQ multiplex PCR, and TCRdb's table has in-frame clones only and misses some. The profile shows roughly 120,000 clones, approximately 86% of them singletons. This specimen consisted of peripheral blood, obtained 28 days after the second AZD1222 dose. Receptors were obtained from an adult who received the AZD1222 COVID-19 vaccine.

The chain joins TRBV7-8 to TRBJ1-4, with D unresolved. The germline V and J ends were trimmed by 5 bases and 8 bases, with 9 bases remaining between them. Germline V gives CDR1 SGHVS, CDR2 FQNEAQ. The CDR3 contains 12 residues. The CDR3 region is CASSPLLEKLFF. CDR3 DNA sequence: TGTGCCAGCAGCCCACTACTCGAAAAACTGTTTTTT.

The chain recombines TRBV2 with TRBJ2-3; TRBD1 is a possible D gene (5 bases). The V gene lost 6 bases and the J gene lost 7 bases, with 14 bases spanning the gap. The CDR3 is 13 amino acids. The germline V gene has CDR1 SNHLY and CDR2 FYNNEI. The DNA for the CDR3 is TGTGCCAGCAGGGGTTCCAGGGCGAATACGCAGTATTTT. Translated, it gives CASRGSRANTQYF.